One T cell receptor (beta chain) is described in this entry. This clone's antigen is unknown. No base quality values were provided; no much bigger clone lies one nucleotide off. This entry belongs to a study of cytomegalovirus exposure and HLA in healthy donors (dated by TCRdb to 2017 to 2019). Context from the whole study: An earlier analysis of some 550 of the donors reported roughly 270 Gb of sequence data and around 110 million unique TCR beta sequences from 150 million to 200 million T cells. About 280 gigabases of sequencing data and around 88 million unique TCR sequences made up an early release that covered several hundred HLA-typed donors. Among 300 to 450 genotyped donors of the cohort, an average of approximately 230,000 unique TCR beta nucleotide sequences were sequenced per donor, roughly a sixth of them non-productive. An earlier analysis of 587 of the donors used high-throughput TCR beta sequencing to judge whether each TCR beta V gene segment behaved as functional or pseudogenic. Both class I and class II loci were covered by HLA typing, at four-digit resolution. To predict cytomegalovirus infection status, the study brought together high-throughput TCR immunosequencing, statistical association of individual TCRs with disease status, and machine learning. Four to six DR-DQ haplotypes were handled as single units for association and clustering, since linkage in the cohort was strong. Donor age, sex, ethnicity and CMV serostatus were collected together with the repertoire data. The study profiled the T cell repertoires of some 610 subjects by immunosequencing and related them to cytomegalovirus serostatus. In a later genetic analysis, genome-wide SNP genotypes for about three fifths of the roughly 670 donors were used, and that subset was treated as a discovery cohort. Every discovery cohort repertoire had been produced on one sequencing platform. The number of typed donors differed by locus: 629-630 for A, B, C, DRB1 and DQB1; 500 to 550 for DQA1; approximately 600 for DPA1; and about 450 for DPB1. The study was designed to test whether signatures of past pathogen exposure could be identified by cataloging public T cell receptors. Of the approximately 370 genotyped donors, more than 75% were placed in the genetic ancestry cluster associated with self-reported Caucasian donors. In addition to the first cohort of roughly 670 subjects, a separate validation cohort of approximately 120 different subjects was used. A later analysis re-analyzed previously published TCR beta repertoires from approximately 670 donors and added high-resolution HLA genotyping to study TCR occurrence patterns. The later analysis used no new phenotypic data to find candidate immune exposures, relying instead on TCR beta sequences and their occurrence across donors. The study at large found these results: Linkage disequilibrium might explain the correlated functional status among segregating V segments, but an unknown experimental factor could not be excluded. A group of highly shared sequence variants was considered likely to be a technical artifact of the sequencing pipeline. This cohort had only TCR beta chains sequenced, and the lack of alpha or paired-chain data limited which features could be detected. In a later analysis, TCR association rates were found to vary across HLA loci, with the most associated TCRs seen for DRB1 alleles and the fewest for HLA-C alleles. Fewer than 20 rarely observed V segments, including chromosome 9 orphons, were excluded from the earlier analysis of approximately 500 of the donors because counts were too low. Most TCR sequences were seen in very few donors, while some public TCRs were found in many individuals. Some IMGT-functional V segments, including TRBV6-2 and TRBV6-3, could not be told apart with the 87-base-pair reads, so those segments were excluded. A later analysis found that HLA-associated TCR beta chains were more clonally expanded and had lower generation probabilities than equally common non-associated chains. Presence/absence analyses assumed roughly uniform sequencing depth across donors, an assumption that may not hold. Strong co-occurrence of HLA alleles, especially DR and DQ, made assigning TCR associations to individual alleles difficult. HLA typing was unavailable for some donors at each locus, so association tests used only the typed subset. Immune exposure information for the cohort was limited to CMV serostatus. A few of the identified cytomegalovirus-associated TCR beta chains were confirmed in vitro to be specific for cytomegalovirus antigens. In the study, about 150 TCR beta chains were listed as associated with cytomegalovirus. It was suggested by the authors that the approach could potentially be generalized to other disease states and immunological phenotypes. In a later analysis, several top co-occurrence clusters were reported to appear linked to parvovirus B19, influenza, CMV and Epstein-Barr virus. A further reported finding was that TCR beta sequences accurately predicted the HLA-A and HLA-B alleles for most subjects in the first cohort. In a later analysis, most CMV-associated TCR beta chains were found to appear HLA-restricted, with HLA associations seemingly driven largely by CMV exposure. An association between a missense DCLRE1C variant and V-gene and J-gene trimming of TCR beta chains was found in a later genetic analysis and replicated in an independent cohort. The classifier was reported to diagnose cytomegalovirus status with high specificity and sensitivity in both the original cohort and the validation cohort. Compared with the approximately 710-donor mean, donors in an Asian-associated ancestry cluster had fewer N-insertions in productive TCRs, according to a later genetic analysis. In a later analysis, 16,951 TCR beta sequences were associated with specific HLA alleles at a false discovery rate of 0.05. An earlier analysis of 587 of the donors showed that most TCR beta V segments appeared in productive rearrangements either about 87% or about 30% of the time, which broadly matched IMGT annotations.

In total, over 600 healthy bone marrow donors made up the cohort. Cohort members were all nominally healthy when sampled, although unrecorded immune exposures were likely present. The donor was CMV seropositive and was included in the group of almost 300 seropositive cohort members. A peripheral blood sample was provided by each donor, and peripheral blood mononuclear cells were used for TCR beta sequencing. The Qiagen DNeasy Blood Extraction Kit was used to extract genomic DNA from the blood cell samples. The germline V gene (reference sequence) sets CDR1 to SSHAT and CDR2 to FNYEAQ. V is shortened by 8 bases, J by 1 base, and the region joining them spans 13 bases. The CDR3 covers 14 residues, taking in both the cysteine and the phenylalanine. The read is trimmed to its CDR3 DNA, 42 bases read in frame from base 1. Library creation used the immunoSEQ multiplex PCR assay. For the multiplex PCR, a mixture combining 60 forward primers for TCR Vbeta segments and 13 reverse primers for TCR Jbeta segments was used. The CDR3 region of rearranged TCR beta genes was amplified from genomic DNA with a multiplex PCR assay. The amplified TCR beta libraries were sequenced on the Illumina HiSeq System as 87-base-pair reads. On the authors' methods: Across the 700 or so repertoires, a later analysis counted 80 million or so unique TCR beta chains, approximately 12 million of which were shared by at least two donors. A nearest-neighbor algorithm error-corrected the raw reads and collapsed the reads into unique sequences, merging closely related sequences to remove PCR and sequencing errors. V, D and J gene segments were assigned by aligning CDR3 sequences to IMGT reference sequences. For a sequence to be retained, at least a six-nucleotide match to both a V gene segment and a J gene segment was required. A rearrangement was called productive if the CDR3 had no stop codons and remained in frame with V and J, and every other rearrangement was called non-productive. CDR3 was defined by IMGT convention, running from the second conserved V-encoded cysteine to the conserved J-encoded phenylalanine. Sequences without an unambiguous match to a single V gene segment were excluded from the earlier analysis of approximately 600 of the donors. An earlier analysis of fewer than 750 of the donors classified V segments as functional when productive rearrangements were above 56.7% and as segregating when the standard deviation between donors was above 5%. To diagnose cytomegalovirus status from the catalog of TCR beta chain sequences, a statistical classification framework was built. A later analysis assigned V and J genes by comparing TCR nucleotide sequences with IMGT/GENE-DB human TR gene sequences. Using the TCRdist pipeline, a later analysis assigned CDR3 sequences along with most-parsimonious VDJ recombination scenarios. A later analysis defined each TCR beta chain by its CDR3 amino acid sequence plus V-gene family, and excluded reads lacking a unique V-gene family. To address suspected cross-contamination and a sequencing artifact, a later analysis removed 592 highly shared, low-generation-probability nucleotide sequences. A later analysis calculated a clonal expansion index for each public chain from normalized within-repertoire ranks of inferred template counts. A later analysis computed generation probabilities with a VDJ recombination model fitted to out-of-frame rearrangements, and checked the results against IGoR. Hypergeometric tests were used in a later analysis to score TCR-TCR, TCR-HLA and TCR-CMV co-occurrence, with a repertoire-size bias correction applied to the TCR pairs. A later analysis estimated false discovery rates by permuting HLA or CMV assignments 20 times. In a later analysis, co-occurring TCRs were grouped with DBSCAN, and TCRdist sequence similarity was added when clustering was performed within HLA-allele-positive subsets. Repertoires with fewer than 30,000 or more than 120,000 public chains, plus five repertoires with anomalous nucleotide sharing, were excluded from co-occurrence clustering. The clones in this table, taken by TCRdb from immuneACCESS, are in-frame only. Not every clone is retained; where verified, under half of the shortfall comes from an unresolved V gene, and the cause of the rest is unknown. Clone size and the V and J calls come from that table; the DNA yielded D and trimming. The sample table records 130,000 to 150,000 clones; around 77% of these occur just once. The ten largest clones take up approximately 6.3% of the sample.

This TCR was recovered from a woman in her thirties or forties in good health and CMV-seropositive. Input material: PBMCs. Recombination linked TRBV7-7 to TRBJ2-3; TRBD2 is possibly the D segment (5 matching bases). The CDR3 sequence is CASGPVRGTDTQYF. The sequenced DNA: TGTGCCAGCGGCCCGGTGAGGGGCACAGATACGCAGTATTTT.